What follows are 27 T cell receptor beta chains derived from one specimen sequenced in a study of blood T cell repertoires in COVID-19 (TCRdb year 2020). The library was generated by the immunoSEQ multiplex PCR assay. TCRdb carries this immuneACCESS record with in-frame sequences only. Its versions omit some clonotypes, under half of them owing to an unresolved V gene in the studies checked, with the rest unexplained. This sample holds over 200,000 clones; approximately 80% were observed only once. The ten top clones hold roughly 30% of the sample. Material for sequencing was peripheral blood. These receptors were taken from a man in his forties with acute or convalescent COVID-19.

The CDR3 loop is CASSSLRLRDSEQYF. The CDR3 nucleotides read TGTGCCAGCAGCTCGCTCCGCCTTCGGGACTCCGAGCAGTACTTC. The chain uses TRBV7-9 and TRBJ2-7; a possible D gene is TRBD2 (6 bases). V was shortened by 4 bases and J by 6 bases, with 19 bases between the two germline ends. Germline V gene sequence: CDR1 SEHNR, CDR2 FQNEAQ (reference sequence). This CDR3 has 15 amino acids.

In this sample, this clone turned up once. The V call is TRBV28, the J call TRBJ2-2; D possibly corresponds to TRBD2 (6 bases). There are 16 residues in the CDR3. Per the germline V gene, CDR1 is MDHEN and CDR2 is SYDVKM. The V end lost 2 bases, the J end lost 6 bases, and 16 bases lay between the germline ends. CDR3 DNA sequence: TGTGCCAGCAGTTTAGATCCCCGGCAGCGGGCCGGGGAGCTGTTTTTT. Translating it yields CASSLDPRQRAGELFF.

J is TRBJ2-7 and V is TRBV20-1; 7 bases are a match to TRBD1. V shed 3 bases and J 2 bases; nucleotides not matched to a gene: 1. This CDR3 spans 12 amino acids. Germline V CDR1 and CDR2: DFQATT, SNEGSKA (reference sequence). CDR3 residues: CSASDRAYEQYF. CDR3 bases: TGCAGTGCTAGTGACAGGGCCTACGAGCAGTACTTC.

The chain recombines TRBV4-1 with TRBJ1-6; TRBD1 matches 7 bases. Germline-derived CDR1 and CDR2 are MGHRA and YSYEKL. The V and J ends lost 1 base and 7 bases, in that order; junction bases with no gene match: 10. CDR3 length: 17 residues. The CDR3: CASSQAHPGQTNSPLHF. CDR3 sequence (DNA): TGCGCCAGCAGCCAAGCTCATCCGGGACAGACCAATTCACCCCTCCACTTT.

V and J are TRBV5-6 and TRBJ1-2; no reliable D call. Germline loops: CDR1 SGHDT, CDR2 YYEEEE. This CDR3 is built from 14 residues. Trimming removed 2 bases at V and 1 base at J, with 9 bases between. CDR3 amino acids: CASSLDPVNYGYTF. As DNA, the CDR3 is TGTGCCAGCAGCTTAGATCCAGTTAACTATGGCTACACCTTC.

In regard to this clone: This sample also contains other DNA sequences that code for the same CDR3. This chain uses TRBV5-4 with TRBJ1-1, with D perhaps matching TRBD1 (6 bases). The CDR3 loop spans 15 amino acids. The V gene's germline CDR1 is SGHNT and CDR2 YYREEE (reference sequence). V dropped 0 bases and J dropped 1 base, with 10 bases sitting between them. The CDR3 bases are TGTGCCAGCAGCTTGGGAACAGGGAGGAACACTGAAGCTTTCTTT. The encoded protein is CASSLGTGRNTEAFF.

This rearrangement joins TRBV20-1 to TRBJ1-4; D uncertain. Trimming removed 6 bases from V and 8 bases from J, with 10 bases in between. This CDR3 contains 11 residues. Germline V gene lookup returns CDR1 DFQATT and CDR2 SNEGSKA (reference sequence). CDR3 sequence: CSAPGREKLFF. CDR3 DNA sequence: TGCAGTGCCCCAGGTCGCGAAAAACTGTTTTTT.

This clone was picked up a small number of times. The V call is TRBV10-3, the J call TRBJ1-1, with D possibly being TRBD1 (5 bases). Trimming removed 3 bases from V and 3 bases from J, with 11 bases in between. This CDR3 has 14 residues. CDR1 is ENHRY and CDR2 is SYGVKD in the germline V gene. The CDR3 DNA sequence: TGTGCCATCAGTGAAGGGGCATTGGACACTGAAGCTTTCTTT. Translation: CAISEGALDTEAFF.

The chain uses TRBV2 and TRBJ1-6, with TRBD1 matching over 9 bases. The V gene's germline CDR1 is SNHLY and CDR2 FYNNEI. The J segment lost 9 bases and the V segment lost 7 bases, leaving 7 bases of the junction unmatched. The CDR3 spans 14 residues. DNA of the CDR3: TGTGCCAGCATTAAGGGACAGGGCGGTTCACCCCTCCACTTT. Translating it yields CASIKGQGGSPLHF.

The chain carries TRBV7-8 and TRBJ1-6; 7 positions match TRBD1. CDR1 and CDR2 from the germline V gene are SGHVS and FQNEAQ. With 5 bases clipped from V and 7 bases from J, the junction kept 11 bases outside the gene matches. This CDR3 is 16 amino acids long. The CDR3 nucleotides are TGTGCCAGCAGCCAGACAACAGGGGAATGGAATTCACCCCTCCACTTT. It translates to CASSQTTGEWNSPLHF.

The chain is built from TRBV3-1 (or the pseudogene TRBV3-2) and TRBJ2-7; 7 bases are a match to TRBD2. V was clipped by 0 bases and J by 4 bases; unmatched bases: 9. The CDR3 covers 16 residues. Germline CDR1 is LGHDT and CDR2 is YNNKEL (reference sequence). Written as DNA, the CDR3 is TGTGCCAGCAGCCAAGATCTTCGGGAGGCTTGGTACGAGCAGTACTTC. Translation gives CASSQDLREAWYEQYF.

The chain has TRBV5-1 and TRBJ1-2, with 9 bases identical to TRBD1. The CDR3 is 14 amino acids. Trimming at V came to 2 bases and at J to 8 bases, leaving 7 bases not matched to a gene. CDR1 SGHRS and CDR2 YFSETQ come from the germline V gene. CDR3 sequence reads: CASSFGDREGGYTF. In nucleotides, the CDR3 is TGCGCCAGCAGCTTTGGGGACAGGGAGGGAGGCTACACCTTC.

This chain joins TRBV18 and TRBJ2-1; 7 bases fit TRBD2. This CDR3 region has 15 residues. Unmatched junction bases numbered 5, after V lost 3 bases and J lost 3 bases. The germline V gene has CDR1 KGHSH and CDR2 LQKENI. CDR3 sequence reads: CASSPEGGGYNEQFF. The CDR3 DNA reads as TGTGCCAGCTCACCGGAGGGCGGGGGCTACAATGAGCAGTTCTTC. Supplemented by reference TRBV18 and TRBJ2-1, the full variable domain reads NAGVMQNPRHLVRRRGQEARLRCSPMKGHSHVYWYRQLPEEGLKFMVYLQKENIIDESGMPKERFSAEFPKEGPSILRIQQVVRGDSAAYFCASSPEGGGYNEQFFGPGTRLTVL.

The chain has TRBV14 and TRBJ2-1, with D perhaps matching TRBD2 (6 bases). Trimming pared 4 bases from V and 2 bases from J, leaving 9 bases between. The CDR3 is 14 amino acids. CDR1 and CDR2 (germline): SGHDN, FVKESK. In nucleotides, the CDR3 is TGTGCCAGCAGCCCGGGCGGGACCTACAATGAGCAGTTCTTC. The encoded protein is CASSPGGTYNEQFF.

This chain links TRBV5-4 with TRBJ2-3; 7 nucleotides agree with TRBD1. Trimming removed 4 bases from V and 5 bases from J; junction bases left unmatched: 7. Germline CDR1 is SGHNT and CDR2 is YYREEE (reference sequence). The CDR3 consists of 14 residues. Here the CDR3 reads CASSPRQGGDTQYF. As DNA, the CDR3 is TGTGCCAGCAGCCCGAGACAGGGTGGAGATACGCAGTATTTT.

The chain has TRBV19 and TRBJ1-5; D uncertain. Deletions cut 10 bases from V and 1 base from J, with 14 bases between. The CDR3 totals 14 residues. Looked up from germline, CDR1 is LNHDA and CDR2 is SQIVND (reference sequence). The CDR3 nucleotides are TGTGCCATTAAAGGCCCACAGAGCAATCAGCCCCAGCATTTT. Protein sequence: CAIKGPQSNQPQHF.

The CDR3 sequence is CASSPWTGGETNEKLFF. As DNA, the CDR3 is TGCGCCAGCAGCCCGTGGACAGGGGGAGAAACTAATGAAAAACTGTTTTTT. The chain links TRBV5-1 to TRBJ1-4; TRBD1 matches 10 bases. V was clipped by 4 bases and J by 1 base; unmatched bases: 7. Looked up from germline, CDR1 is SGHRS and CDR2 is YFSETQ. This CDR3 comprises 17 residues.

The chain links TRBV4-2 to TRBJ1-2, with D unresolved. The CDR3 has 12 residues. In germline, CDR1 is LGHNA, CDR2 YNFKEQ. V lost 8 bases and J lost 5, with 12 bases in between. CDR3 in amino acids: CASRNGEYGYTF. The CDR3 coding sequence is TGTGCCAGCCGAAACGGAGAGTATGGCTACACCTTC.

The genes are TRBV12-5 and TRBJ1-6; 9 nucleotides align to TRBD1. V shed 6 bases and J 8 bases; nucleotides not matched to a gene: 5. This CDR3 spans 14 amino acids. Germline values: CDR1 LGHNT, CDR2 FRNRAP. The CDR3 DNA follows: TGTGCTAGTGGCCAGACAGGGGGACATTCACCCCTCCACTTT. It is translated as CASGQTGGHSPLHF.

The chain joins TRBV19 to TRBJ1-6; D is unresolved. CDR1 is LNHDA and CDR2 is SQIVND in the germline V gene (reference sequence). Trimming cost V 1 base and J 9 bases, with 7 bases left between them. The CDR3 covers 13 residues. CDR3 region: CASSIGGSSPLHF. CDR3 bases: TGTGCCAGTAGTATAGGCGGAAGTTCACCCCTCCACTTT.

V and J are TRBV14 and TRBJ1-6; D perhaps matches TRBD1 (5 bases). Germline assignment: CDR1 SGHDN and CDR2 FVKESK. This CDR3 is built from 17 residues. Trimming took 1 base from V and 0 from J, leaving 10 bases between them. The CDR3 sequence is CASSQVQGVSYNSPLHF. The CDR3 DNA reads TGTGCCAGCAGCCAAGTTCAGGGTGTCTCCTATAATTCACCCCTCCACTTT.

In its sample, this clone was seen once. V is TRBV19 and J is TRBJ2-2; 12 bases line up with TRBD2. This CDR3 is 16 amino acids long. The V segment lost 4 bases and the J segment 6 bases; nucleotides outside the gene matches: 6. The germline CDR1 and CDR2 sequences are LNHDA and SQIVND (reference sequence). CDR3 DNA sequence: TGTGCCAGTAGTACAAGACTAGCGGGAGTGCCCGGGGAGCTGTTTTTT. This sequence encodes CASSTRLAGVPGELFF.

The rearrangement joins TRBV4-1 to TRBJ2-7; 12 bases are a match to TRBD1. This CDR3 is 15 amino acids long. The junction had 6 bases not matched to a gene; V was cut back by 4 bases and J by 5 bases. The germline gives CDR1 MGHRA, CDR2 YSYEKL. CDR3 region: CASSLHGTGGDEQYF. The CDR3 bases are TGCGCCAGCAGCCTCCACGGGACAGGGGGCGACGAGCAGTACTTC.

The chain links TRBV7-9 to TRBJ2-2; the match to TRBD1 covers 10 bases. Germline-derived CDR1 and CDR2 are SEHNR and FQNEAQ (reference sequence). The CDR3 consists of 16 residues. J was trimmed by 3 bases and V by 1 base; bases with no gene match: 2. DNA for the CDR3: TGTGCCAGCAGCTTAGGAGGACAGGGGGACACCGGGGAGCTGTTTTTT. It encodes CASSLGGQGDTGELFF.

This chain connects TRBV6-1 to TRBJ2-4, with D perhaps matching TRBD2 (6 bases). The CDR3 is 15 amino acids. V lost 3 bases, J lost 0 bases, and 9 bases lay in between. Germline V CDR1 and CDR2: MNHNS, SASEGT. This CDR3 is CASSEQAGAKNIQYF. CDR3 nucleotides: TGTGCCAGCAGTGAGCAAGCGGGAGCCAAAAACATTCAGTACTTC.

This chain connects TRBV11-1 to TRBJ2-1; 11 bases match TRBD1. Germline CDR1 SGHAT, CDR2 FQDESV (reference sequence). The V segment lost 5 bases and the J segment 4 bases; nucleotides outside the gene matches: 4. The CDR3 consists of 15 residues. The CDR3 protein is CASSIGQGAYNEQFF. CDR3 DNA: TGTGCCAGCAGCATCGGACAGGGGGCTTACAATGAGCAGTTCTTC.

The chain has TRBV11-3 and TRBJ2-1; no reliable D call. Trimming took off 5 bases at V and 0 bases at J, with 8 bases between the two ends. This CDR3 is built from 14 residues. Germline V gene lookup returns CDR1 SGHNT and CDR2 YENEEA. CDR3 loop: CASSLRSSYNEQFF. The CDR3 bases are TGTGCCAGCAGCCTTAGGAGCTCCTACAATGAGCAGTTCTTC.